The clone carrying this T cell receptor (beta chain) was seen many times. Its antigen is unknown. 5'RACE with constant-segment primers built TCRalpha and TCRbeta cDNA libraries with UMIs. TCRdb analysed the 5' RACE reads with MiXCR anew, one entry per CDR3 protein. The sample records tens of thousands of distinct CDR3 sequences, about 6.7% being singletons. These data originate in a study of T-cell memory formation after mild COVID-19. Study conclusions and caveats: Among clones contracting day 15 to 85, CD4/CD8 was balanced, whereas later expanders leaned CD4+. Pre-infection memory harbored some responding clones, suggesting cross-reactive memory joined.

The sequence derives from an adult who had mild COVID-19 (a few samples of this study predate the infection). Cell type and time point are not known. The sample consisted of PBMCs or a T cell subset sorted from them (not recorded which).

The DNA of the CDR3 is TGCGCCAGCAGCATCGGACAGCCGGGGGAAACCCAGTACTTC. This translates into CASSIGQPGETQYF. The J gene is TRBJ2-5, the V gene TRBV5-1, with D perhaps TRBD1 or TRBD2 (6 bases each). The CDR3 spans 14 residues. Deletions cut 4 bases from V and 8 bases from J, with 18 bases between. Germline V CDR1 and CDR2: SGHRS, YFSETQ.